The source of this T cell receptor (beta chain) is a study of vaccination effects on CD4 cells after COVID-19. Some clones are missing from TCRdb's copy, which holds only in-frame ones; the method was immunoSEQ multiplex PCR. The sample yields some 56,000 clones, around 80% seen once. This clone has a single count. Its antigen is unidentified. Germline V gives CDR1 SGHTA, CDR2 FQGNSA. This CDR3 is built from 18 residues. Losses at the gene ends were 1 base for V and 4 bases for J; bases not matched to a gene: 16. ViraFEST used viral peptide pools to expand antigen-specific CD4+ T cells before sequencing. Isolating CD4+ T cells followed approximately 10 days of culture. It was between March and December 2020 that the person had a SARS-CoV-2 infection confirmed by PCR.

The origin of this receptor is a human donor who had a prior SARS-CoV-2 infection. V is TRBV7-2 and J is TRBJ2-7, with 7 bases fitting TRBD2. The sequencing here drew on CD4+ T cells from PBMCs cultured with HIV peptides, taken before COVID-19 vaccination. The subset here: HIV-1 Nef peptide pool negative control/reference culture. The CDR3 protein is CASSLDLRGGRRLYEQYF. CDR3 DNA sequence: TGTGCCAGCAGCTTAGATTTAAGGGGCGGGAGAAGATTGTACGAGCAGTACTTC.